These 13 T cell receptor beta chains share one sample of origin, sequenced in a study of shared clonotypes between healthy human individuals. Method: immunoSEQ multiplex PCR; TCRdb's copy keeps in-frame clones and lacks some. The sample holds more than 2 million clones, about 94% seen once. Material: naive CD4+ T cells sorted from blood. Indicated subset: CD45RA+ positively selected. The receptors here all came from a man younger than 35 in good health.

The CDR3 is CASSHNTESGNTIYF. The CDR3 bases are TGTGCCAGCTCACACAATACAGAGTCTGGAAACACCATATATTTT. The V and J genes are TRBV18 and TRBJ1-3, with unresolved D. The length of the CDR3 is 15 residues. Germline V CDR1 and CDR2: KGHSH, LQKENI. Trimming shortened V by 4 bases and J by 1 base, and 11 bases separated the two germline ends. Full variable domain (outside the CDR3, taken from reference TRBV18 and TRBJ1-3): NAGVMQNPRHLVRRRGQEARLRCSPMKGHSHVYWYRQLPEEGLKFMVYLQKENIIDESGMPKERFSAEFPKEGPSILRIQQVVRGDSAAYFCASSHNTESGNTIYFGEGSWLTVV.

The chain carries TRBV10-3 and TRBJ1-2; the D gene is possibly TRBD1 (6 bases). Per the germline V gene, CDR1 is ENHRY and CDR2 is SYGVKD. V was cut by 7 bases and J by 4 bases, with 13 bases left in between. The CDR3 spans 13 residues. The CDR3 region is CAITEGGGYGYTF. The CDR3 region has the DNA TGTGCCATCACCGAAGGGGGGGGCTATGGCTACACCTTC.

This clone was seen a single time. The V gene is TRBV27, the J gene TRBJ2-5, with a weak D call TRBD1 (5 bases). Germline V lookup: CDR1 MNHEY, CDR2 SMNVEV (reference sequence). The V end was cut by 5 bases, the J end by 5 bases, with 21 bases between. The CDR3 totals 16 residues. The CDR3 spells CASSTLLTDPLETQYF. CDR3 in DNA: TGTGCCAGCAGTACCCTTCTGACAGACCCCTTGGAGACCCAGTACTTC.

The chain links TRBV7-9 to TRBJ2-3; 14 positions agree with TRBD2. CDR3 length: 17 amino acids. Germline assignment: CDR1 SEHNR and CDR2 FQNEAQ (reference sequence). V dropped 1 base and J dropped 3; count of bases not matched to a gene: 3. The CDR3 here is CASSLEGLAGGTDTQYF. For the CDR3, the DNA is TGTGCCAGCAGCTTAGAAGGACTAGCGGGAGGTACAGATACGCAGTATTTT. The variable domain in full, completed from reference TRBV7-9 and TRBJ2-3, reads DTGVSQNPRHKITKRGQNVTFRCDPISEHNRLYWYRQTLGQGPEFLTYFQNEAQLEKSRLLSDRFSAERPKGSFSTLEIQRTEQGDSAMYLCASSLEGLAGGTDTQYFGPGTRLTVL.

CDR3 amino acids: CASSPGVLVGYNEQFF. The CDR3 nucleotides are TGTGCCAGTAGCCCGGGGGTCCTAGTTGGGTACAATGAGCAGTTCTTC. The chain uses TRBV19 and TRBJ2-1, with D possibly matching TRBD2 (6 bases). CDR1 is LNHDA and CDR2 is SQIVND in the germline V gene (reference sequence). Trimming left V 6 bases short and J 4 bases short, with 19 bases between. The CDR3 totals 16 residues.

CDR3 residues: CASSVPTGEETQYF. The CDR3 DNA reads as TGTGCCAGCAGTGTCCCAACAGGGGAAGAGACCCAGTACTTC. The genes are TRBV25-1 and TRBJ2-5, with 7 bases fitting TRBD1. The CDR3 consists of 14 residues. Trimming removed 4 bases from V and 3 bases from J; junction bases left unmatched: 5. Germline V gene sequence: CDR1 MGHDK, CDR2 SYGVNS.

The chain combines TRBV4-3 with TRBJ1-6; 8 bases align to TRBD1. V lost 2 bases and J lost 9; bases outside the gene matches: 9. Germline CDR1 LGHNA, CDR2 YSLEER. CDR3 length equals 16 residues. The DNA for the CDR3 is TGCGCCAGCAGCCAACAACGGACAGGGCGAGGTTCACCCCTCCACTTT. As protein: CASSQQRTGRGSPLHF.

The chain couples TRBV2 to TRBJ2-5; 12 bases are a match to TRBD1. The ends lost 8 bases at V and 5 bases at J; junction bases unmatched: 3. There are 13 residues in the CDR3. The V gene's germline CDR1 is SNHLY and CDR2 FYNNEI. The CDR3 DNA sequence: TGTGCCAGCGGGGGACAGGGGGCGGAGACCCAGTACTTC. Translating it yields CASGGQGAETQYF.

The chain carries TRBV28 and TRBJ2-5; D might be TRBD2 (5 bases). The closer fit of TRBJ2-7 to the DNA end suggests the J call may be wrong. Germline V gene lookup returns CDR1 MDHEN and CDR2 SYDVKM. The length of the CDR3 is 15 residues. The CDR3 DNA sequence: TGTGCCAGCAGTTCCCCATATGGAGGCTCCTACGAGCAGTACTTC. Translation gives CASSSPYGGSYEQYF.

Only one count was recorded for this clone. The V gene is TRBV5-5, the J gene TRBJ1-2, with D perhaps TRBD1 (5 bases). V dropped 1 base and J dropped 0 bases, with 13 bases sitting between them. CDR3 length: 16 residues. CDR1 and CDR2 from the germline V gene are SGHKS and YYEKEE (reference sequence). CDR3 region: CASSLRDGKANYGYTF. The CDR3, as DNA: TGTGCCAGCAGCTTGAGGGACGGAAAAGCTAACTATGGCTACACCTTC.

This clone was recorded a few times. At one boundary the junction diverges from the germline segment, which might be a read error. J is TRBJ2-7 and V is TRBV11-2; maybe TRBD2 (5 bases). Per the germline V gene, CDR1 is SGHAT and CDR2 is FQNNGV. This CDR3 contains 15 residues. The CDR3 reads CASSLDAGEYYEQYF. The CDR3 DNA reads TGTGCCAGCAGCCTAGACGCCGGGGAGTACTACGAGCAGTACTTC.

The V gene is TRBV30, the J gene TRBJ2-3; D not certain. The CDR3 contains 13 residues. The V and J ends lost 1 base and 3 bases respectively, with 8 bases between them. Germline V CDR1 and CDR2: GTSNPN, SVGIG (reference sequence). The CDR3 sequence is CAWSGARTDTQYF. DNA for the CDR3: TGTGCCTGGAGTGGGGCTCGGACAGATACGCAGTATTTT. The whole variable domain, remainder taken from reference TRBV30 and TRBJ2-3, is SQTIHQWPATLVQPVGSPLSLECTVEGTSNPNLYWYRQAAGRGLQLLFYSVGIGQISSEVPQNLSASRPQDRQFILSSKKLLLSDSGFYLCAWSGARTDTQYFGPGTRLTVL.

V is TRBV5-1 and J is TRBJ1-1, with a tentative D call TRBD1 (6 bases). The CDR3 is 15 residues long. Germline V gives CDR1 SGHRS, CDR2 YFSETQ. Deletions cut 3 bases from V and 3 bases from J, with 15 bases between. The CDR3 loop is CASSYHGQPDTEAFF. In DNA, the CDR3 is TGCGCCAGCAGCTACCATGGACAGCCAGACACTGAAGCTTTCTTT.